A selection of T cell receptor beta chains follows, all from one sample in a study of OX40 agonist ivuxolimab in advanced cancers. Sequenced by immunoSEQ multiplex PCR; TCRdb stores in-frame clones only, minus some. Of 30,000 to 35,000 clones in the sample, more than 70% were seen once. Specimen: CD4+ or CD8+ T cells sorted from blood, collected in a trial of the OX40 agonist ivuxolimab. The receptors shown here come from an adult with an advanced solid tumor such as melanoma, head and neck, liver or kidney cancer. The CDR3 runs from the conserved cysteine through the conserved F or W. Size is omitted from some rows. Given values are once, few, many or a class for expanded clones.

>16|-|TRBV5-4|TRBJ2-3
CASSLGKNQNTDTQYF
>13|-|TRBV29-1|TRBJ2-7
CSVEAGGRYEQYF
>14|-|TRBV11-1|TRBJ2-5
CASSPTGSKETQYF
>13|-|TRBV6-4|TRBJ1-4
CASSEQFNEKLFF
>14|-|TRBV11-1|TRBJ2-3
CASRQGGGTDTQYF
>14|-|TRBV7-8|TRBJ1-1
CASSLTAMNTEAFF
>14|once|TRBV7-9|TRBJ2-7
CASSSDRGPNEQYF
>13|-|TRBV9|-
CASSRSSYNEQFF
>16|-|TRBV10-3|TRBJ2-6
CAISEGRGPGANVLTF
>13|-|TRBV27|TRBJ2-1
CASSLNGNSEQFF
>14|-|TRBV28|TRBJ2-7
CASSLVGAGYEQYF
>13|-|TRBV29-1|TRBJ2-1
CSVDLRRANEQFF
>11|-|TRBV7-2|TRBJ1-3
CASSPDSFLYF
>14|-|TRBV7-9|TRBJ1-5
CASSYSWSNQPQHF
>18|-|TRBV7-3|TRBJ2-5
CASSLTPAASGSSETQYF
>13|-|TRBV6-1|TRBJ1-1
CASSRDRNTEAFF
>13|-|TRBV6-5|TRBJ1-5
CASSRRRLQPQHF
>15|-|TRBV27|TRBJ2-2
CASSLKGARTGELFF
>14|-|TRBV5-1|TRBJ2-7
CASSLRTGSYEQYF
>16|-|TRBV30|TRBJ2-3
CAWSVRIAARTDTQYF
>13|once|TRBV29-1|TRBJ1-2
CSVEGPGAGGYTF
>15|-|TRBV18|TRBJ1-3
CASSEDRAIGNTIYF
>13|-|TRBV5-1|TRBJ2-3
CASSLGISDTQYF
>15|once|TRBV25-1|TRBJ1-2
CASSSPGQGVGGYTF
>15|-|TRBV28|TRBJ2-7
CASSSGQGGPYEQYF
>14|-|TRBV18|TRBJ1-4
CASSLGQGDEKLFF
>16|once|TRBV11-3|TRBJ2-1
CASSPASGGNYNEQFF
>17|-|TRBV7-3|TRBJ2-2
CASSLGDTSLNTGELFF
>13|few|TRBV28|TRBJ1-1
CASTTVLNTEAFF
>16|-|TRBV27|TRBJ2-7
CASRTVSGRSSYEQYF
>16|-|TRBV15|TRBJ2-5
CATSRASGTAKETQYF
>14|-|TRBV18|TRBJ2-3
CASSRGGRTDTQYF
>16|-|TRBV19|TRBJ1-1
CASSIVKGSMNTEAFF
>15|-|TRBV2|TRBJ2-5
CASSPTGGSGETQYF
>16|-|TRBV7-9|TRBJ1-3
CASSPSGVRSGNTIYF
>18|-|TRBV19|TRBJ1-1
CASSIRAWASGGASEAFF
>12|-|TRBV6-5|TRBJ2-1
CASSSASGEQFF
>15|-|TRBV4-2|TRBJ2-1
CASSRGTSTSNEQFF
>17|-|TRBV5-1|-
CASSLGGLADFSYEQYF
>16|-|TRBV7-2|TRBJ2-1
CASSPTRGAVGGEQFF
>13|-|TRBV21-1|TRBJ2-1
CASSKEQYNEQFF
>12|-|TRBV28|TRBJ1-1
CASSRGTGGAFF
>14|-|TRBV14|TRBJ1-2
CASSMDREIRGYTF
>14|-|TRBV11-2|TRBJ2-7
CASSSRQGPYEQYF
>17|-|TRBV15|TRBJ2-7
CATSRDWAPGSLYEQYF
>14|-|TRBV19|TRBJ1-1
CASSNSGMNTEAFF
>16|-|TRBV9|TRBJ1-3
CASSVEAFSRGNTIYF
>16|-|TRBV10-3|TRBJ2-2
CAISESVRGDTGELFF
>15|-|TRBV2|TRBJ1-4
CASIAGGTPNEKLFF
>15|-|TRBV7-2|TRBJ2-1
CASSLVGQGGNEQFF
>14|-|TRBV7-9|TRBJ2-7
CASSFGREPYEQYF
>14|-|TRBV6-6|TRBJ2-1
CATSKGGFGNEQFF
>15|-|TRBV7-2|TRBJ1-1
CASSLADRQNTEAFF
>13|-|TRBV9|TRBJ2-1
CASSGWGSDEQFF